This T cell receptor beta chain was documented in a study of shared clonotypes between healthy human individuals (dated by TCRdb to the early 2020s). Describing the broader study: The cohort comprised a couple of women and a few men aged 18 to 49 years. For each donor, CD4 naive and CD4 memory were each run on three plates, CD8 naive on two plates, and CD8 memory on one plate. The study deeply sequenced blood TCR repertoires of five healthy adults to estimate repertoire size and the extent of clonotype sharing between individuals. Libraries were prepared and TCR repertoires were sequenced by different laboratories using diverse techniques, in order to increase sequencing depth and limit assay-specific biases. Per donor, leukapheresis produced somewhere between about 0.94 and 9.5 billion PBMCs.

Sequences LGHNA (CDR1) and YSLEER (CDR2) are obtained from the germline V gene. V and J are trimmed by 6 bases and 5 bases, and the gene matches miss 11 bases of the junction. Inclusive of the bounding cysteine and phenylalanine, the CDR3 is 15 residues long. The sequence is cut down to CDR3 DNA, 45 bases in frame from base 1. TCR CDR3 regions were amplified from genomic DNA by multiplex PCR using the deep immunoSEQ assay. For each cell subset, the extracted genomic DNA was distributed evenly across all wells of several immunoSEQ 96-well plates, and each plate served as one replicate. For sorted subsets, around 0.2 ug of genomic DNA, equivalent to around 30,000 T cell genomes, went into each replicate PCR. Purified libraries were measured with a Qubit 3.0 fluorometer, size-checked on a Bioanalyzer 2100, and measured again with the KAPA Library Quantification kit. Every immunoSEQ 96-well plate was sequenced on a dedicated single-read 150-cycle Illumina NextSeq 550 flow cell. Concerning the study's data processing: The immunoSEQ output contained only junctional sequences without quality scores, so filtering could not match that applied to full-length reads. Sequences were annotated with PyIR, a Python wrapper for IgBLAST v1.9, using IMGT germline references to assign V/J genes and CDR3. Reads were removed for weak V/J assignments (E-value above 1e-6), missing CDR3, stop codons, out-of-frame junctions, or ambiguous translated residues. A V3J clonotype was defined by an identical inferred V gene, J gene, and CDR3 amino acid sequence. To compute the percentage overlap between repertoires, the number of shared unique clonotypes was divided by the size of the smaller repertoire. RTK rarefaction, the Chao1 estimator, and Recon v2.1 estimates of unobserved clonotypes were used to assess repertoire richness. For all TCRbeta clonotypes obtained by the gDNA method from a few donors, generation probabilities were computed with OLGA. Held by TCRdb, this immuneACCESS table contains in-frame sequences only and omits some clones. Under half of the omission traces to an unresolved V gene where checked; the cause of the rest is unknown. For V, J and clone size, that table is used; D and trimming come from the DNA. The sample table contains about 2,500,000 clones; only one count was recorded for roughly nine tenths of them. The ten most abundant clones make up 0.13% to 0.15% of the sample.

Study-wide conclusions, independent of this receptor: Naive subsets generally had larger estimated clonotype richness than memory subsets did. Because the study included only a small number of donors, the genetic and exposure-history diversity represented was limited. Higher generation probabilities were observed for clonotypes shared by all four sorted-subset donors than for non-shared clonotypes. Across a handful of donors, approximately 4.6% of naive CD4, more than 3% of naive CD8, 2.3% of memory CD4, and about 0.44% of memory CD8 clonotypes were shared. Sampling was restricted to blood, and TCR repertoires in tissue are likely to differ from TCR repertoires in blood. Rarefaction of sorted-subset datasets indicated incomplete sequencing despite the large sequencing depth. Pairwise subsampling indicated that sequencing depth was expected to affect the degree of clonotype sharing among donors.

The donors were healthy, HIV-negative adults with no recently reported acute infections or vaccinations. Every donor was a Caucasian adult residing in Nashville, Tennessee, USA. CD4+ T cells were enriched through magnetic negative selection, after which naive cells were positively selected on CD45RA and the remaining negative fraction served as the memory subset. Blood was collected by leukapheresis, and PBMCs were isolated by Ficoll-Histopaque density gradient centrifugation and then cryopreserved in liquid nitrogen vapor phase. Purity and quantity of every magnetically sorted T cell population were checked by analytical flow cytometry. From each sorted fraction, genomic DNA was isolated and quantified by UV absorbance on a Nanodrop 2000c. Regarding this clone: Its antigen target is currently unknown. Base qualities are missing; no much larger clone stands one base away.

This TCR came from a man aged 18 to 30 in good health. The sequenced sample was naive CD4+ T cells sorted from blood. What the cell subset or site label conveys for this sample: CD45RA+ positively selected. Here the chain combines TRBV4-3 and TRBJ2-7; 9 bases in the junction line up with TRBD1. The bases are TGCGCCAGCAGTCAAACGGGACAGGGCACCGACGAGCAGTACTTC. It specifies CASSQTGQGTDEQYF.